These 14 T cell receptor beta chains originate from one sample sequenced in a study of T-cell reconstitution after alpha-beta-depleted transplantation in children. Researchers prepared the TCRbeta library using unique molecular identifiers, the study reports. TCRdb itself ran the PCR reads through MiXCR, one entry per CDR3 protein. This table holds 900,000 or so distinct CDR3 sequences, roughly 15% found once. The sequencing used PBMCs, mostly from graft donor cells, collected 360 days after TCRalphabeta/CD19-depleted stem cell transplant. The receptors here all came from a male patient younger than 18 who had a stem cell transplant for acute lymphoblastic leukemia, so the T cells may come from the graft donor.

The J gene is TRBJ2-1, the V gene TRBV11-2; TRBD1 matches at 10 bases. The CDR3 length is 16 residues. Germline CDR1 is SGHAT and CDR2 is FQNNGV. V shed 1 base and J 3 bases; nucleotides not matched to a gene: 3. The CDR3 DNA reads TGTGCCAGCAGCTTAGCGACAGGGGGCAACTACAATGAGCAGTTCTTC. It translates to CASSLATGGNYNEQFF.

In its sample, this clonotype was seen many times. CDR3 DNA sequence: TGCGCCAGCAGGGGAGATGGGACCAAAAACATTCAGTACTTC. This translates into CASRGDGTKNIQYF. The chain joins TRBV5-1 to TRBJ2-4; D possibly corresponds to TRBD2 (5 bases). The CDR3 loop spans 14 amino acids. CDR1 and CDR2 (germline): SGHRS, YFSETQ. The V end lost 5 bases, the J end lost 2 bases, and 11 bases lay between the germline ends.

This rearrangement joins TRBV29-1 to TRBJ2-1; TRBD2 agrees at 9 bases. Losses at the gene ends were 6 bases for V and 2 bases for J; bases not matched to a gene: 8. This CDR3 region has 15 residues. Germline CDR1 reads SQVTM; CDR2 reads ANQGSEA. In DNA, the CDR3 is TGCAGCGTCGCCTTAGCGGGAGTTGCCTACAATGAGCAGTTCTTC. This sequence encodes CSVALAGVAYNEQFF.

The rearrangement joins TRBV24-1 to TRBJ2-5; D gene unclear. This CDR3 region has 16 residues. V lost 1 base, J lost 2 bases, and 13 bases lay in between. From germline, CDR1 is KGHDR and CDR2 SFDVKD. The CDR3 sequence: CATSDFSSVGQETQYF. Written as DNA, the CDR3 is TGTGCCACCAGTGATTTTTCCAGCGTGGGACAAGAGACCCAGTACTTC.

V and J are TRBV20-1 and TRBJ1-5; 10 bases agree with TRBD1. The CDR3 has 13 amino acids. The V segment lost 7 bases and the J segment 7 bases; nucleotides outside the gene matches: 7. Looked up from germline, CDR1 is DFQATT and CDR2 is SNEGSKA (reference sequence). The DNA of the CDR3 is TGCAGTGTCCCAGGACAGGGGGTCCAGCCCCAGCATTTT. Protein: CSVPGQGVQPQHF.

This clonotype has ten or more counts. The J gene is TRBJ2-1, the V gene TRBV6-5, with TRBD2 as a possible D gene (6 bases). CDR1 and CDR2 from the germline V gene are MNHEY and SVGAGI. V was clipped by 0 bases and J by 6 bases, with 12 bases between them. The CDR3 extends over 15 amino acids. CDR3: CASSYSSPSVNEQFF. In nucleotides, the CDR3 is TGTGCCAGCAGTTACTCGTCTCCTAGCGTCAATGAGCAGTTCTTC.

This chain connects TRBV7-9 to TRBJ1-3; D unresolved. The CDR3 has 15 amino acids. V gave up 0 bases and J gave up 5 bases, with 11 bases separating them. CDR1 is SEHNR and CDR2 is FQNEAQ in the germline V gene (reference sequence). Written as DNA, the CDR3 is TGTGCCAGCAGCTTAGCTCTGTGGGAGCGAAACACCATATATTTT. It encodes CASSLALWERNTIYF.

This clonotype was seen at least ten times. One junction end disagrees with the germline gene, perhaps due to a read error. V usage is TRBV5-1 and J usage is TRBJ2-7; 10 positions match TRBD2. Per germline, CDR1 SGHRS and CDR2 YFSETQ. The CDR3 covers 13 residues. The CDR3 sequence is CASSTSGAYEQYF. In DNA form, the CDR3 reads TGTGCCAGCAGCACTAGCGGGGCCTACGAGCAGTACTTC.

This clonotype was counted many times. The chain is built from TRBV12-3 or TRBV12-4 and TRBJ1-4; D not resolved. This CDR3 has 14 residues. The germline V and J ends were trimmed by 3 bases and 4 bases, with 9 bases remaining between them. In DNA form, the CDR3 reads TGTGCCAGCAGTTTCGTCAGGAGTAATGAAAAACTGTTTTTT. Its translation is CASSFVRSNEKLFF.

This clonotype was detected only a few times. The chain combines TRBV3-1 with TRBJ2-1, with 10 bases that match TRBD2. V lost 2 bases and J lost 10; bases outside the gene matches: 8. CDR3 size: 15 residues. In germline, CDR1 is LGHDT, CDR2 YNNKEL (reference sequence). This chain's CDR3 is CASSQTLAGAGEQFF. CDR3 coding DNA: TGTGCCAGCAGCCAAACCCTAGCGGGAGCGGGCGAGCAGTTCTTC.

The J gene is TRBJ2-3, the V gene TRBV6-5, with TRBD2 as a possible D gene (6 bases). The V gene lost 2 bases and the J gene lost 1 base, with 10 bases spanning the gap. The germline V gene encodes CDR1 MNHEY and CDR2 SVGAGI. The CDR3 loop spans 15 amino acids. For the CDR3, the DNA is TGTGCCAGCAGTTACGGGGGGTGGGGCACAGATACGCAGTATTTT. Its protein is CASSYGGWGTDTQYF.

This clonotype has a handful of counts. This chain links TRBV20-1 with TRBJ2-1, with 13 bases identical to TRBD2. Germline values: CDR1 DFQATT, CDR2 SNEGSKA (reference sequence). The junction had 11 bases not matched to a gene; V was cut back by 5 bases and J by 10 bases. The CDR3 contains 15 residues. Here the CDR3 DNA reads TGCAGTGCTGGGTCCGGACTAGCGGGAGTAAAGGAGCAGTTCTTC. The encoded protein is CSAGSGLAGVKEQFF.

A few counts support this clonotype. The V call is TRBV10-3, the J call TRBJ1-4; D is ambiguous. The CDR3 totals 15 residues. CDR1 and CDR2 from the germline V gene are ENHRY and SYGVKD. Trimming shortened V by 3 bases and J by 5 bases, and 13 bases separated the two germline ends. CDR3 nucleotide sequence: TGTGCCATCAGTGAAACGGACTCTTTCAATGAAAAACTGTTTTTT. It translates to CAISETDSFNEKLFF.

Regarding this clonotype: Sequence at one end of the junction differs from germline and may be a read error. J is TRBJ2-7 and V is TRBV27, with D possibly being TRBD1 (7 bases). CDR1 MNHEY and CDR2 SMNVEV come from the germline V gene (reference sequence). This CDR3 is 13 amino acids long. CDR3 protein: CASCFGGGDEQYF. CDR3 sequence (DNA): TGTGCCAGCTGTTTTGGAGGGGGCGACGAGCAGTACTTC.